These 30 T cell receptor beta chains were sequenced from one sample in a study of cytomegalovirus exposure and HLA in healthy donors. Both 60 Vbeta primers and 13 Jbeta primers went into the PCR. Generated by immunoSEQ multiplex PCR, the TCRdb table keeps only in-frame clones and is missing some. The table has around 93,000 clones, roughly four fifths seen once. Sequenced sample: PBMCs. The receptors here all came from a man aged 25-45 years in good health and CMV-seropositive.

The chain carries TRBV14 and TRBJ2-5, with TRBD2 matching 9 bases. This CDR3 region has 15 residues. The germline V gene has CDR1 SGHDN and CDR2 FVKESK. After removal of 4 bases from V and 1 base from J, the junction contained 4 bases not matched to a gene. The CDR3 region is CASSPSGILQETQYF. For the CDR3, the DNA is TGTGCCAGCAGCCCTAGCGGGATCCTCCAAGAGACCCAGTACTTC.

The chain recombines TRBV30 with TRBJ2-5; D might be TRBD2 (7 bases). The CDR3 sequence is 15 residues long. Trimming pared 3 bases from V and 5 bases from J, leaving 19 bases between. CDR1 is GTSNPN, CDR2 SVGIG, per germline (reference sequence). The CDR3 protein is CAWRFRGGAGETQYF. CDR3 sequence (DNA): TGTGCCTGGAGGTTCAGAGGGGGGGCGGGGGAGACCCAGTACTTC.

This chain connects TRBV6-5 to TRBJ1-2, with 10 bases that match TRBD1. Germline CDR1 is MNHEY and CDR2 is SVGAGI. Trimming took 6 bases from V and 9 from J; bases not matched to a gene: 13. The CDR3 extends over 15 amino acids. CDR3 DNA sequence: TGTGCCAGCAGCGGACAGGGGGGATCCCTCTTTCGCTACACCTTC. Amino acid sequence: CASSGQGGSLFRYTF.

J is TRBJ2-1 and V is TRBV7-9; 9 bases agree with TRBD2. This CDR3 is 17 amino acids long. CDR1 SEHNR and CDR2 FQNEAQ come from the germline V gene (reference sequence). Losses at the gene ends were 3 bases for V and 8 bases for J; bases not matched to a gene: 14. CDR3: CASSFPRLAGPRDEQFF. CDR3 nucleotides: TGTGCCAGCAGCTTTCCCCGCCTAGCGGGGCCGAGGGATGAGCAGTTCTTC.

This CDR3 is CASSGQWEAFF. In DNA, the CDR3 is TGCGCCAGCAGTGGACAGTGGGAAGCTTTCTTT. The chain couples TRBV10-2 to TRBJ1-1; D might be TRBD1 (5 bases). CDR1 and CDR2 (germline): WSHSY, SAAADI. CDR3 length equals 11 residues. With 4 bases removed from V and 8 bases from J, the gap between germline ends came to 8 bases.

The gene calls are TRBV30 and TRBJ2-1; 11 nucleotides align to TRBD2. The trim removed 2 bases at V and 7 bases at J, leaving 7 bases unmatched. The CDR3 covers 15 residues. Germline CDR1 GTSNPN, CDR2 SVGIG (reference sequence). CDR3 nucleotides: TGTGCCTGGAGTCTGGGGGCTAGCGGGAGGAATGAGCAGTTCTTC. Its translation is CAWSLGASGRNEQFF.

The genes are TRBV7-9 and TRBJ2-1, with 10 bases fitting TRBD2. This CDR3 region has 15 residues. The germline gives CDR1 SEHNR, CDR2 FQNEAQ (reference sequence). With 1 base clipped from V and 8 bases from J, the junction kept 5 bases outside the gene matches. This CDR3 reads CASSLGLAGVDEQFF. CDR3 sequence (DNA): TGTGCCAGCAGCTTAGGGCTAGCGGGAGTGGATGAGCAGTTCTTC.

The rearrangement uses TRBV6-1 and TRBJ2-3; TRBD1 matches at 8 bases. The germline gives CDR1 MNHNS, CDR2 SASEGT. V lost 5 bases and J lost 0; bases outside the gene matches: 4. This CDR3 is built from 15 residues. Written as DNA, the CDR3 is TGTGCCAGCAGTCAGACAGGGGCGAGCACAGATACGCAGTATTTT. Protein sequence: CASSQTGASTDTQYF.

The chain uses TRBV19 and TRBJ2-5; the D gene is possibly TRBD2 (6 bases). This CDR3 has 14 residues. With 5 bases removed from V and 2 bases from J, the gap between germline ends came to 12 bases. Germline-derived CDR1 and CDR2 are LNHDA and SQIVND (reference sequence). The CDR3 nucleotides read TGTGCCAGTAGTCTCGGGAGCTTACAAGAGACCCAGTACTTC. Encoded protein: CASSLGSLQETQYF.

This clone has just a few counts. The V gene is TRBV4-1, the J gene TRBJ2-5, with 15 positions matching TRBD2. The CDR3 loop spans 19 amino acids. Germline-derived CDR1 and CDR2 are MGHRA and YSYEKL. Trimming cost V 2 bases and J 1 base; bases outside gene matches: 8. CDR3: CASSQPGLAGGPIQETQYF. CDR3 nucleotide sequence: TGCGCCAGCAGCCAACCTGGACTAGCGGGAGGGCCGATCCAAGAGACCCAGTACTTC.

The chain employs TRBV19 and TRBJ2-2; possible D gene TRBD2, 5 bases. V dropped 3 bases and J dropped 7 bases, with 9 bases sitting between them. CDR1 and CDR2 (germline): LNHDA, SQIVND (reference sequence). The CDR3 contains 13 residues. The CDR3 here is CASSIRENGELFF. The DNA for the CDR3 is TGTGCCAGTAGTATTAGGGAGAACGGGGAGCTGTTTTTT.

J is TRBJ2-5 and V is TRBV29-1; D is perhaps TRBD2 (6 bases). Trimming cost V 4 bases and J 2 bases, with 14 bases left between them. CDR3 length: 14 residues. Germline V lookup: CDR1 SQVTM, CDR2 ANQGSEA. The CDR3 region has the DNA TGCAGCGTTGGTGTCGGGAGTTGGCAAGAGACCCAGTACTTC. Protein product: CSVGVGSWQETQYF.

This chain connects TRBV5-1 to TRBJ2-5, with D possibly matching TRBD1 (6 bases). V lost 4 bases and J 4 bases, leaving 14 bases between the germline ends. The germline CDR1 and CDR2 sequences are SGHRS and YFSETQ. This CDR3 contains 14 residues. DNA for the CDR3: TGCGCCAGCAGCAGGGACATTCCCCCAGAGACCCAGTACTTC. This codes for CASSRDIPPETQYF.

The CDR3 reads CASSVDGGRQRNEQYF. The CDR3 DNA follows: TGTGCCAGCAGCGTAGATGGCGGGAGGCAGAGAAACGAGCAGTACTTC. The rearrangement links TRBV9 to TRBJ2-7, with 8 positions matching TRBD2. The germline CDR1 and CDR2 sequences are SGDLS and YYNGEE. The CDR3 runs 16 residues. V lost 0 bases and J lost 5; bases outside the gene matches: 10.

V usage is TRBV6-6 and J usage is TRBJ2-7; 9 bases are a match to TRBD1. With V trimmed by 7 bases and J by 6 bases, 10 bases remained unmatched. This CDR3 is 14 amino acids long. Germline V gives CDR1 MNHNY, CDR2 SVGAGI (reference sequence). CDR3 bases: TGTGCCAGCACCTCCGTGGGACAGGGACGCGAGCAGTACTTC. This gives the protein CASTSVGQGREQYF.

The chain links TRBV19 to TRBJ2-2; D gene ambiguous. The germline V and J ends were trimmed by 4 bases and 7 bases, with 10 bases remaining between them. CDR1 is LNHDA and CDR2 is SQIVND in the germline V gene (reference sequence). The CDR3 length is 13 residues. The CDR3 is CASSTPVSGELFF. CDR3 nucleotides: TGTGCCAGTAGTACCCCGGTGAGCGGGGAGCTGTTTTTT.

The chain has TRBV18 and TRBJ2-7; D might be TRBD1 (5 bases). Trimming shortened V by 0 bases and J by 5 bases, and 11 bases separated the two germline ends. The length of the CDR3 is 14 residues. Germline CDR1 KGHSH, CDR2 LQKENI. DNA of the CDR3: TGTGCCAGCTCACCACCGGCAGGGAAGGACGAGCAGTACTTC. Amino acids: CASSPPAGKDEQYF.

J is TRBJ2-5 and V is TRBV11-2, with D unresolved. The CDR3 runs 13 residues. Looked up from germline, CDR1 is SGHAT and CDR2 is FQNNGV. Trimming pared 8 bases from V and 1 base from J, leaving 11 bases between. This CDR3 reads CASAAAIQETQYF. DNA for the CDR3: TGTGCCAGCGCCGCCGCGATCCAAGAGACCCAGTACTTC.

This chain uses TRBV10-3 with TRBJ2-7; 8 bases match TRBD1. The junction had 5 bases not matched to a gene; V was cut back by 10 bases and J by 6 bases. Germline V gene lookup returns CDR1 ENHRY and CDR2 SYGVKD. The CDR3 has 11 amino acids. CDR3 protein: CATTGGIEQYF. The CDR3 bases are TGTGCCACCACAGGGGGAATCGAGCAGTACTTC.

This rearrangement joins TRBV7-2 to TRBJ2-5; TRBD2 might be the D (6 bases). The CDR3 runs to 17 residues. Deletions cut 1 base from V and 5 bases from J, with 20 bases between. Per the germline V gene, CDR1 is SGHTA and CDR2 is FQGNSA. In DNA, the CDR3 is TGTGCCAGCAGCTTAGTGGGGACTCAGGGTTCGCGGGAGACCCAGTACTTC. Translating it yields CASSLVGTQGSRETQYF.

This sequence joins TRBV9 and TRBJ1-3; D is unclear. V gave up 1 base and J gave up 3 bases, with 8 bases separating them. This CDR3 region has 14 residues. Germline V gene sequence: CDR1 SGDLS, CDR2 YYNGEE. In nucleotides, the CDR3 is TGTGCCAGCAGCGTAATGCGCAATGGAAACACCATATATTTT. It is translated as CASSVMRNGNTIYF.

The chain recombines TRBV9 with TRBJ2-3, with D unclear. Per the germline V gene, CDR1 is SGDLS and CDR2 is YYNGEE. CDR3 length equals 16 residues. Trimming took off 4 bases at V and 4 bases at J, with 19 bases between the two ends. For the CDR3, the DNA is TGTGCCAGCAGCACTAACGATGGCCGACGGGCAGATACGCAGTATTTT. Its translation is CASSTNDGRRADTQYF.

This clone is classed as medium-sized. The chain combines TRBV6-5 with TRBJ2-1; D perhaps matches TRBD2 (5 bases). The CDR3 is made up of 13 amino acids. V lost 4 bases, J lost 9 bases, and 13 bases lay in between. Germline V gene sequence: CDR1 MNHEY, CDR2 SVGAGI. CDR3 in amino acids: CASSSLRSGEQFF. DNA for the CDR3: TGTGCCAGCAGTTCCCTTAGGAGCGGTGAGCAGTTCTTC.

In its sample, this clone was seen once. This chain uses TRBV29-1 with TRBJ2-5; 7 bases match TRBD1. The CDR3 has 13 amino acids. Looked up from germline, CDR1 is SQVTM and CDR2 is ANQGSEA. V shed 7 bases, J shed 1 base, and the junction held 6 bases outside the gene matches. CDR3 loop: CSGLTGIQETQYF. CDR3 DNA: TGCAGCGGTCTGACAGGGATCCAAGAGACCCAGTACTTC.

The chain has TRBV27 and TRBJ1-1, with 7 bases matching TRBD1. Germline V gives CDR1 MNHEY, CDR2 SMNVEV (reference sequence). With V trimmed by 6 bases and J by 6 bases, 7 bases remained unmatched. This CDR3 contains 13 residues. The CDR3 here is CASSTGVPAEAFF. CDR3 DNA sequence: TGTGCCAGCAGCACAGGGGTGCCAGCTGAAGCTTTCTTT.

The rearrangement joins TRBV27 to TRBJ2-7; 9 bases match TRBD2. J was trimmed by 3 bases and V by 0 bases; bases with no gene match: 6. This CDR3 contains 16 residues. The V gene's germline CDR1 is MNHEY and CDR2 SMNVEV (reference sequence). The chain's CDR3 is CASSLSVAGAGYEQYF. DNA for the CDR3: TGTGCCAGCAGTTTATCGGTAGCGGGAGCAGGCTACGAGCAGTACTTC.

The chain employs TRBV6-6 and TRBJ2-5, with TRBD2 matching over 10 bases. With 0 bases clipped from V and 6 bases from J, the junction kept 7 bases outside the gene matches. Looked up from germline, CDR1 is MNHNY and CDR2 is SVGAGI (reference sequence). The CDR3 has 16 amino acids. CDR3 region: CASSYSTASGSQTQYF. CDR3 bases: TGTGCCAGCAGTTACTCGACGGCTAGCGGGAGTCAGACCCAGTACTTC.

The chain combines TRBV29-1 with TRBJ2-1; TRBD2 agrees at 10 bases. With 5 bases clipped from V and 9 bases from J, the junction kept 7 bases outside the gene matches. This CDR3 region has 13 residues. Per the germline V gene, CDR1 is SQVTM and CDR2 is ANQGSEA. CDR3 loop: CSVSAGLATEQFF. The CDR3 DNA is TGCAGCGTTTCAGCGGGACTAGCGACTGAGCAGTTCTTC.

Here the CDR3 reads CASSAGDTLYEQYF. CDR3 bases: TGTGCCAGTTCAGCGGGAGACACCCTCTACGAGCAGTACTTC. V gene TRBV11-3 combines with J gene TRBJ2-7; 8 nucleotides agree with TRBD2. The CDR3 has 14 residues. CDR1 is SGHNT and CDR2 is YENEEA in the germline V gene. V lost 9 bases, J lost 3 bases, and 10 bases stayed unmatched.

The chain uses TRBV7-2 and TRBJ1-1, with 7 bases matching TRBD1. V lost 5 bases to trimming and J lost 0 bases; unmatched junction nucleotides: 6. The germline gives CDR1 SGHTA, CDR2 FQGNSA. The CDR3 totals 15 residues. The CDR3 sequence is CASSVGQPMNTEAFF. In DNA form, the CDR3 reads TGTGCCAGCAGCGTGGGACAGCCCATGAACACTGAAGCTTTCTTT.